This T cell receptor (beta chain) emerged from a study of T-cell reconstitution after alpha-beta-depleted transplantation in children. Study results and caveats: There were reportedly several hundred expanded graft clones from which alpha-beta T cells came about two months after transplant.

TCRbeta library construction was performed incorporating unique molecular identifiers. One entry per CDR3 protein, called by TCRdb with MiXCR from the PCR reads. The data show more than 300,000 distinct CDR3 sequences, roughly 16% seen once. Of note for this clonotype: Its matching antigen is unknown.

The specimen was PBMCs, mostly from graft donor cells, collected 360 days after TCRalphabeta/CD19-depleted stem cell transplant. The receptor was isolated from a male patient between 2 and 15 years old who had a stem cell transplant for acute lymphoblastic leukemia, so the T cells may come from the graft donor.

CDR3 loop: CASRRDRLNSPLHF. DNA of the CDR3: TGTGCCAGCAGGAGGGACAGGTTGAATTCACCCCTCCACTTT. The genes are TRBV7-2 and TRBJ1-6; 8 bases align to TRBD1. CDR3 length: 14 amino acids. The germline gives CDR1 SGHTA, CDR2 FQGNSA. Unmatched junction bases numbered 5, after V lost 6 bases and J lost 7 bases.